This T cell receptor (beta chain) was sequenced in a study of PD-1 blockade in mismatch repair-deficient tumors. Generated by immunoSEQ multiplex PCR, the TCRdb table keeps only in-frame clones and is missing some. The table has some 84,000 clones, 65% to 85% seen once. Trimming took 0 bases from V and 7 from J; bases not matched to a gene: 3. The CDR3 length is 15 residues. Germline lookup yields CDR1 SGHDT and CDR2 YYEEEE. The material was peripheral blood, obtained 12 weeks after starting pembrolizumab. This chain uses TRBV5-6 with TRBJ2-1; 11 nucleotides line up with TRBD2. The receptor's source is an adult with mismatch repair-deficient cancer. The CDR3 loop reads CASSLALAGANEQFF. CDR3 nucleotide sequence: TGTGCCAGCAGCTTGGCACTAGCGGGAGCAAATGAGCAGTTCTTC.